The entry below describes one T cell receptor (beta chain). Trimming cost V 6 bases and J 5 bases; bases outside gene matches: 16. Germline CDR1 and CDR2: WSHSY and SAAADI. This CDR3 contains 17 residues. These data belong to a study of shared clonotypes between healthy human individuals. This table comes from immunoSEQ multiplex PCR, and its TCRdb copy is limited to in-frame clones, with some not included. The table includes 2 million to 2.5 million clones, roughly 93% detected once. This sequence originates from a man aged 18-30 years in good health. Some clones in this sample may be carry-over from other donors' samples. The chain is built from TRBV10-2 and TRBJ2-5, with 9 bases fitting TRBD1. Input material: naive CD4+ T cells from PBMCs. Documented subset: CD45RA+ positively selected. CDR3 nucleotide sequence: TGCGCCAGCAGCTCCGGGACAGGGTCGCCGAGGAGGGAGACCCAGTACTTC. Translating it yields CASSSGTGSPRRETQYF.